This entry lists 24 T cell receptor beta chains sequenced from one sample in a study of radiotherapy plus CTLA-4 blockade in lung cancer. Method: immunoSEQ multiplex PCR; TCRdb's copy keeps in-frame clones and lacks some. The sample yields 45,000 or so clones, approximately 76% seen once. The sequenced sample was peripheral blood, obtained from a patient treated with radiotherapy plus ipilimumab. These receptors came from a human donor with non-small cell lung cancer who had stable disease on radiotherapy plus ipilimumab.

This clone was found once. V is TRBV4-3 and J is TRBJ1-2; no clear D gene. The CDR3 extends over 15 amino acids. Germline V gene lookup returns CDR1 LGHNA and CDR2 YSLEER. V shed 1 base and J shed 0 bases, with 9 bases lying between them. CDR3 sequence: CASSQGEGANYGYTF. The CDR3 DNA is TGCGCCAGCAGCCAAGGAGAGGGAGCTAACTATGGCTACACCTTC.

The rearrangement joins TRBV27 to TRBJ2-7; D might be TRBD1 (5 bases). This CDR3 is built from 15 residues. V lost 3 bases, J lost 4 bases, and 16 bases lay in between. Germline CDR1 reads MNHEY; CDR2 reads SMNVEV (reference sequence). The CDR3 loop is CASSFPRRATYEQYV. In DNA, the CDR3 is TGTGCCAGCAGTTTCCCTCGCAGGGCAACATACGAGCAGTACGTC.

The chain carries TRBV7-2 and TRBJ1-1; TRBD1 matches at 7 bases. With V trimmed by 5 bases and J by 6 bases, 12 bases remained unmatched. The CDR3 totals 15 residues. Germline CDR1 is SGHTA and CDR2 is FQGNSA. The CDR3 reads CASSALPGGIAEAFF. The CDR3 nucleotides are TGTGCCAGCAGCGCCCTTCCAGGGGGGATCGCTGAAGCTTTCTTT.

This chain joins TRBV27 and TRBJ2-7, with TRBD1 matching 8 bases. V was pared by 2 bases and J by 4 bases, with 4 bases of the junction left unmatched. Germline-derived CDR1 and CDR2 are MNHEY and SMNVEV (reference sequence). This CDR3 contains 14 residues. DNA of the CDR3: TGTGCCAGCAGTTTAGACAGGGGAGCGTACGAGCAGTACTTC. It specifies CASSLDRGAYEQYF.

The rearrangement links TRBV7-9 to TRBJ1-5; D is ambiguous. Between the trimmed V and J ends, which lost 1 base and 5 bases, there was a span of 18 bases. Germline lookup yields CDR1 SEHNR and CDR2 FQNEAQ (reference sequence). The CDR3 consists of 17 residues. The CDR3 DNA is TGTGCCAGCAGCTTAGGAGGAGGGCAGACCGCTTATCAGCCCCAGCATTTT. It is translated as CASSLGGGQTAYQPQHF.

The CDR3 loop reads CAISEGGRADTQYF. The CDR3 DNA follows: TGTGCCATCAGTGAGGGGGGGAGGGCAGATACGCAGTATTTT. The chain couples TRBV10-3 to TRBJ2-3; 7 bases agree with TRBD2. Germline V gene sequence: CDR1 ENHRY, CDR2 SYGVKD. V lost 2 bases to trimming and J lost 4 bases; unmatched junction nucleotides: 3. The CDR3 has 14 amino acids.

J is TRBJ1-2 and V is TRBV7-6; maybe TRBD1 (5 bases). Germline V gives CDR1 SGHVS, CDR2 FNYEAQ. The CDR3 runs 15 residues. Trimming took 7 bases from V and 4 from J, leaving 19 bases between them. CDR3 amino acids: CASTSGEGLVYGYTF. The CDR3 bases are TGTGCCAGCACCTCGGGCGAGGGGCTTGTCTATGGCTACACCTTC. Together with reference TRBV7-6 and TRBJ1-2, the CDR3 gives the full variable domain: GAGVSQSPRYKVTKRGQDVALRCDPISGHVSLYWYRQALGQGPEFLTYFNYEAQQDKSGLPNDRFSAERPEGSISTLTIQRTEQRDSAMYRCASTSGEGLVYGYTFGSGTRLTVV.

The chain couples TRBV27 to TRBJ1-2; 8 bases are a match to TRBD1. The CDR3 has 14 amino acids. Germline V CDR1 and CDR2: MNHEY, SMNVEV (reference sequence). Trimming at V came to 6 bases and at J to 2 bases, leaving 5 bases not matched to a gene. CDR3 protein: CASRTAGGNYGYTF. In DNA, the CDR3 is TGTGCCAGCAGAACCGCAGGGGGCAACTATGGCTACACCTTC.

The gene calls are TRBV5-6 and TRBJ2-1; the D is unclear. The V and J ends lost 4 bases and 7 bases respectively, with 12 bases between them. CDR3 length: 13 amino acids. Germline V gives CDR1 SGHDT, CDR2 YYEEEE. CDR3 nucleotides: TGTGCCAGCAGCACGACATCGTTGAATGAGCAGTTCTTC. Amino acids: CASSTTSLNEQFF.

This clone has a single count. This CDR3 reads CASSPVEGSGNTIYF. The CDR3 DNA reads as TGTGCCAGCTCACCAGTCGAGGGGTCTGGAAACACCATATATTTT. The V gene is TRBV18, the J gene TRBJ1-3, with D maybe TRBD1 (5 bases). Germline CDR1 is KGHSH and CDR2 is LQKENI. V lost 2 bases and J lost 1, with 9 bases in between. The CDR3 totals 15 residues.

The chain combines TRBV27 with TRBJ2-5, with TRBD1 matching 7 bases. Germline-derived CDR1 and CDR2 are MNHEY and SMNVEV (reference sequence). The CDR3 length is 14 residues. Germline trimming cut 5 bases from V and 4 bases from J; bases unmatched to any gene: 7. The CDR3 bases are TGTGCCAGCAGTCTCCAGACAGGGAGAGAGACCCAGTACTTC. Its translation: CASSLQTGRETQYF.

The chain has TRBV30 and TRBJ1-5, with 8 positions matching TRBD1. The CDR3 is 13 amino acids. Germline V gene data show CDR1 as GTSNPN and CDR2 as SVGIG (reference sequence). V shed 2 bases, J shed 7 bases, and the junction held 4 bases outside the gene matches. In DNA form, the CDR3 reads TGTGCCTGGAGTACAGGGGGAGACCAGCCCCAGCATTTT. Translated, it gives CAWSTGGDQPQHF.

This clone is judged large. Other DNA sequences in the sample encode the same CDR3. This chain joins TRBV13 and TRBJ1-5; D possibly corresponds to TRBD1 (5 bases). Trimming took 0 bases from V and 2 from J, leaving 8 bases between them. The CDR3 consists of 15 residues. The V gene's germline CDR1 is PRHDT and CDR2 FYEKMQ (reference sequence). In DNA form, the CDR3 reads TGTGCCAGCAGCTTAGGCAGGGCCCGCAATCAGCCCCAGCATTTT. Protein sequence: CASSLGRARNQPQHF.

This sequence joins TRBV5-1 and TRBJ1-1, with TRBD1 matching 9 bases. CDR3 size: 15 residues. The J segment lost 4 bases and the V segment lost 4 bases, leaving 8 bases of the junction unmatched. CDR1 SGHRS and CDR2 YFSETQ come from the germline V gene. CDR3 loop: CASSTQGARGTEAFF. The CDR3 region has the DNA TGCGCCAGCAGCACACAGGGGGCGCGGGGCACTGAAGCTTTCTTT. The variable domain in full, with the rest retrieved from reference TRBV5-1 and TRBJ1-1, is KAGVTQTPRYLIKTRGQQVTLSCSPISGHRSVSWYQQTPGQGLQFLFEYFSETQRNKGNFPGRFSGRQFSNSRSEMNVSTLELGDSALYLCASSTQGARGTEAFFGQGTRLTVV.

The gene calls are TRBV29-1 and TRBJ1-1; D is undetermined. V dropped 7 bases and J dropped 3 bases, with 12 bases sitting between them. This CDR3 is 12 amino acids long. Per the germline V gene, CDR1 is SQVTM and CDR2 is ANQGSEA. This chain's CDR3 is CSAPVGDTEAFF. The CDR3, as DNA: TGCAGCGCCCCCGTCGGGGACACTGAAGCTTTCTTT.

This clone came up once. The CDR3, as DNA: TGTGCCAGTTCGGGCTTCTCTGGGGCCAACGTCCTGACTTTC. Translated, it gives CASSGFSGANVLTF. V is TRBV27 and J is TRBJ2-6; no clear D. The germline gives CDR1 MNHEY, CDR2 SMNVEV (reference sequence). This CDR3 has 14 amino acids. V was trimmed by 9 bases and J by 0 bases, leaving 9 bases between them.

The chain employs TRBV28 and TRBJ1-1; D is unresolved. CDR1 and CDR2 (germline): MDHEN, SYDVKM. V dropped 5 bases and J dropped 10 bases, with 14 bases sitting between them. This CDR3 contains 12 residues. This chain's CDR3 is CASSQPRVGAFF. The CDR3 region has the DNA TGTGCCAGCAGTCAACCACGGGTTGGAGCTTTCTTT.

This chain uses TRBV29-1 with TRBJ1-4, with a weak D call TRBD1 (6 bases). The CDR3 loop spans 12 amino acids. Trimming stripped 5 bases from V and 10 bases from J, with 14 bases between. In germline, CDR1 is SQVTM, CDR2 ANQGSEA. CDR3 in amino acids: CSVTDGGGKLFF. CDR3 DNA: TGCAGCGTTACGGACGGGGGCGGAAAACTGTTTTTT.

The chain is built from TRBV10-3 and TRBJ2-2, with 14 bases fitting TRBD2. The CDR3 is 20 residues long. Germline V CDR1 and CDR2: ENHRY, SYGVKD. The V gene end was trimmed by 5 bases and the J gene end by 0 bases; junction bases not matched to a gene: 11. The CDR3 region has the DNA TGTGCCATCAGTTATAATCCGGGACTAGCGGGGGCCGCGAACACCGGGGAGCTGTTTTTT. Translated, it gives CAISYNPGLAGAANTGELFF.

The chain is built from TRBV27 and TRBJ2-6; D remains unclear. Germline V CDR1 and CDR2: MNHEY, SMNVEV (reference sequence). The CDR3 totals 13 residues. V gave up 10 bases and J gave up 8 bases, with 15 bases separating them. CDR3 nucleotide sequence: TGTGCCATCTTACAGTACGTTACCAACGTCCTGACTTTC. This codes for CAILQYVTNVLTF. Combining the CDR3 with reference TRBV27 and TRBJ2-6 gives the whole variable domain EAQVTQNPRYLITVTGKKLTVTCSQNMNHEYMSWYRQDPGLGLRQIYYSMNVEVTDKGDVPEGYKVSRKEKRNFPLILESPSPNQTSLYFCAILQYVTNVLTFGAGSRLTVL.

Regarding this clone: As the CDR3 is not closed by the conserved phenylalanine or tryptophan, this likely results from a read error. The chain has TRBV9 and TRBJ1-1; D gene unclear. The germline V gene has CDR1 SGDLS and CDR2 YYNGEE. Trimming removed 6 bases at V and 4 bases at J, with 13 bases between. The CDR3 runs to 13 residues. The CDR3 reads CASTRDQSTEAFL. In DNA form, the CDR3 reads TGTGCCAGCACGAGGGATCAGAGCACTGAAGCTTTCCTT.

This chain connects TRBV27 to TRBJ2-1, with 10 bases aligning to TRBD1. The CDR3 is made up of 20 amino acids. Germline lookup yields CDR1 MNHEY and CDR2 SMNVEV (reference sequence). J was trimmed by 7 bases and V by 3 bases; bases with no gene match: 21. CDR3 amino acids: CASSFRFTGTGVDRGNEQFF. Here the CDR3 DNA reads TGTGCCAGCAGTTTTAGGTTTACCGGGACAGGGGTTGATCGTGGTAATGAGCAGTTCTTC.

The chain employs TRBV18 and TRBJ1-5; D remains unclear. Trimming took off 3 bases at V and 1 base at J, with 4 bases between the two ends. This CDR3 is built from 13 residues. In germline, CDR1 is KGHSH, CDR2 LQKENI. DNA of the CDR3: TGTGCCAGCTCACCGATGAGCAATCAGCCCCAGCATTTT. Protein: CASSPMSNQPQHF.

The gene calls are TRBV27 and TRBJ1-5, with a tentative D call TRBD1 (6 bases). CDR1 is MNHEY, CDR2 SMNVEV, per germline (reference sequence). V dropped 4 bases and J dropped 1 base, with 17 bases sitting between them. This CDR3 has 17 residues. CDR3: CASSSRRPGVSNQPQHF. CDR3 DNA sequence: TGTGCCAGCAGTTCCCGCCGCCCAGGGGTGAGCAATCAGCCCCAGCATTTT.